The entry that follows covers one TCR beta chain sequence. Its antigen remains unknown. The CDR3 runs to 14 residues. J was trimmed by 4 bases and V by 8 bases; bases with no gene match: 6. CDR1 and CDR2 from the germline V gene are MNHEY and SMNVEV (reference sequence). TCRdb keeps only in-frame clones here, not all; method: immunoSEQ multiplex PCR. In the table there are hundreds of thousands of clones, more than 75% of which are singletons. This entry comes from a study of Ad26.COV2.S vaccination and SARS-CoV-2 variants. Study-level points and caveats: Whether participants received vaccine or placebo, their non-spike TCR breadth was similar. Assessments of TCR breadth and depth may have underestimated the total T cell responses. Spike-specific TCR breadth ran higher among vaccine recipients than placebo recipients.

The sample's treatment: about 20 received Ad26.COV2.S at low or high dose, single or two shots; roughly five received placebo; per-sample allocation not given. On day 63 after the first injection, vaccine and placebo recipients gave samples. Expression of Wuhan-strain SARS-CoV-2 spike came from the Ad26 vector that formed the vaccine. The V gene is TRBV27, the J gene TRBJ1-4; 8 bases line up with TRBD1. This sequence was found in a person between 18 and 59 years old who received the Ad26.COV2.S COVID-19 vaccine or a placebo. Source: peripheral blood, taken in a trial of Ad26.COV2.S vaccine versus placebo. The CDR3 DNA reads TGTGCCAGCGCGAACAGGGGGGATAATGAAAAACTGTTTTTT. This encodes CASANRGDNEKLFF.